This T cell receptor (beta chain) was recovered during a study of blood T cell repertoires in COVID-19 (dated by TCRdb to the early 2020s). Regarding the study in general: Samples covering the acute and convalescent phases of COVID-19 were provided by collaborators in the United States, Italy and Spain. HLA class I and class II types, where available, came from metadata supplied by the sample provider rather than from assay-based typing. Sample metadata almost always included a de-identified subject ID, COVID-19 status, age in years and sex. The repertoires were released in a freely available public database intended as a resource for research on the immune response to SARS-CoV-2. The material from the prospective study consisted of cDNA or gDNA derived from T cells, B-cell-depleted T cells, or PBMCs. Samples were obtained from the ongoing ImmuneRACE study (first 160 participants) and from over a thousand subjects provided by 6 global collaborators. Deeply sampled blood TCRbeta repertoires from subjects exposed to, actively infected with, or recovered from COVID-19 were included in the dataset. Results and caveats for the whole study, not just this receptor: The amount of clinical and demographic metadata varied by source and participant and was provided uncurated.

TCRbeta CDR3 regions were amplified from genomic DNA by means of the immunoSEQ Assay, a bias-controlled multiplex PCR. The study's processing was this. Nucleated cell counts per sample were estimated from amplification of reference gene primers within the assay. To quantify the absolute abundance of each unique TCRbeta CDR3 rearrangement, sequence reads were collapsed and filtered. For each sample, productive Simpson clonality was calculated as the square root of Simpson's diversity index across productive rearrangements. TCRdb took this table from immuneACCESS and kept in-frame rearrangements with V and J called. Such tables lack part of the clones; where checked against another copy, unresolved V genes explain under half of the gap, and the rest is unexplained. The D gene and trimming were derived from the DNA, and the V and J assignments and clone size from that table. The sample has fewer than 150,000 clones on record, 70% to 85% of them singletons. The top ten clones comprise 8% to 10% of the sample.

This clone was observed at least ten times. It lacks a known antigen. Per-base qualities were not stored, and no clone one base away is much larger. The trim is 5 bases for V and 3 bases for J, with a gap of 13 bases between the germline ends. The CDR3 holds 14 amino acids from the cysteine to the phenylalanine. The read is trimmed to its CDR3 DNA, 42 bases read in frame from base 1. From the germline V gene, CDR1 is LGHNA and CDR2 is YNFKEQ. Collaborating institutions collected whole blood in K2EDTA tubes following their own protocols. For TCRbeta analysis, collaborators shipped samples as frozen whole blood, isolated PBMCs, or DNA extracted from either of those sample types.

This receptor was taken from a woman aged 80 or older in a cohort sampled during active or convalescent COVID-19. This chain joins TRBV4-2 to TRBJ1-2; TRBD1 is possibly the D segment (5 matching bases). Sequencing used peripheral blood. The CDR3 protein is CASSATSGYYGYTF. The DNA sequence reads TGTGCCAGCAGCGCAACCTCAGGGTACTATGGCTACACCTTC.